This TCR beta chain came from a study of cytomegalovirus exposure and HLA in healthy donors (dated by TCRdb to the late 2010s). Concerning the study at large: In an earlier analysis of several hundred of the donors, roughly 300 Gb of sequence data and 90 million to 120 million unique TCR beta sequences from about 190 million T cells were reported. A later analysis re-examined previously published TCR beta repertoires from more than 650 donors and added high-resolution HLA genotyping to investigate patterns of TCR occurrence. HLA typing included class I and class II loci at four-digit resolution. Every repertoire in the discovery cohort had been generated on one and the same sequencing platform. Typing coverage differed by locus: A, B, C, DRB1 and DQB1 were typed in roughly 620-640 donors, DQA1 in approximately 520, DPA1 in around 600, and DPB1 in just under 480. Donor age, sex, ethnicity and CMV serostatus were compiled alongside the repertoire data. An early release covering roughly 640 HLA-typed donors comprised about 300 gigabases of sequencing data and around 80 million unique TCR sequences. A later genetic analysis took genome-wide SNP genotypes for about 65% of the 666 donors and used that subset as a discovery cohort. The study was designed to test whether signatures of past pathogen exposure could be identified by cataloging public T cell receptors. The T cell repertoires of 666 subjects were profiled by immunosequencing and related to cytomegalovirus serostatus. Among a few hundred genotyped donors of the cohort, an average of about 240,000 unique TCR beta nucleotide sequences were sequenced per donor, roughly a sixth of them non-productive. The later analysis used no new phenotypic data to find candidate immune exposures, relying instead on TCR beta sequences and their occurrence across donors. The genetic ancestry cluster associated with self-reported Caucasian donors included 81% of the approximately 430 genotyped donors. About five DR-DQ haplotypes were treated as single units for association and clustering because of strong linkage in the cohort. Besides the first cohort of hundreds of subjects, a separate validation cohort made up of 120 or so different subjects was used. To predict cytomegalovirus infection status, the study brought together high-throughput TCR immunosequencing, statistical association of individual TCRs with disease status, and machine learning. To decide whether each TCR beta V gene segment behaved as functional or pseudogenic, an earlier analysis of some 600 of the donors relied on high-throughput TCR beta sequencing.

Results the study describes overall, beyond this receptor: In the study, approximately 150 TCR beta chains were listed as associated with cytomegalovirus. According to a later genetic analysis, donors in an Asian-associated ancestry cluster had fewer N-insertions in productive TCRs than the roughly 670-donor mean. Linkage disequilibrium might explain the correlated functional status among segregating V segments, but an unknown experimental factor could not be excluded. Roughly uniform sequencing depth across donors was assumed in presence/absence analyses, although this assumption may not hold. Because counts were too low, roughly 18 rarely observed V segments, including chromosome 9 orphons, were left out of the earlier analysis of approximately 580 of the donors. HLA typing was unavailable for some donors at each locus, so association tests used only the typed subset. Broadly in line with IMGT annotations, most TCR beta V segments showed up in productive rearrangements about 87% or about 30% of the time in an earlier analysis of approximately 640 of the donors. This cohort had only TCR beta chains sequenced, and the lack of alpha or paired-chain data limited which features could be detected. The authors suggested that the approach could potentially be extended to other disease states and immunological phenotypes. According to a later analysis, parvovirus B19, influenza, CMV and Epstein-Barr virus appeared linked to several top co-occurrence clusters. According to a later analysis, TCR association rates differed among HLA loci, with DRB1 alleles showing the most associated TCRs and HLA-C alleles showing the fewest. V-gene and J-gene trimming of TCR beta chains was associated with a missense DCLRE1C variant in a later genetic analysis, and the association was replicated in an independent cohort. Assigning TCR associations to individual alleles was difficult when HLA alleles, especially DR and DQ, strongly co-occurred. Because the 87-base-pair reads could not distinguish some IMGT-functional V segments, including TRBV6-2 and TRBV6-3, those segments were excluded. Immune exposure information for the cohort was limited to CMV serostatus. The classifier was reported to diagnose cytomegalovirus status with high specificity and sensitivity in both the original cohort and the validation cohort. In vitro tests confirmed that a few of the cytomegalovirus-associated TCR beta chains recognize cytomegalovirus antigens. Most TCR sequences were seen in very few donors, while some public TCRs were found in many individuals. The sequencing pipeline was judged likely to have produced a cluster of highly shared sequence variants as a technical artifact. According to a later analysis, most CMV-associated TCR beta chains appeared to be HLA-restricted, and the HLA associations seemed to be driven largely by CMV exposure. In a later analysis, HLA-associated TCR beta chains showed more clonal expansion and lower generation probabilities than non-associated chains that were equally common. A later analysis associated 16,951 TCR beta sequences with specific HLA alleles at a false discovery rate of 0.05. A further reported finding was that TCR beta sequences accurately predicted the HLA-A and HLA-B alleles for most subjects in the first cohort.

Via the germline V gene (reference sequence), CDR1 is LNHDA and CDR2 SQIVND. Relative to germline, V is 5 bases shorter and J is 1 base shorter, with 15 bases between their ends. Spanning cysteine to phenylalanine, the CDR3 consists of 17 amino acids. Only CDR3 DNA is held: 51 bases, read in frame from base 1. The cohort comprised under 700 healthy bone marrow donors. Cohort members were all nominally healthy when sampled, although unrecorded immune exposures were likely present. The donor was CMV seronegative and was included in the group of over 300 seronegative cohort members. Every donor gave a peripheral blood sample, and the peripheral blood mononuclear cells from that sample were used for TCR beta sequencing. The Qiagen DNeasy Blood Extraction Kit was used to extract genomic DNA from the blood cell samples. As for this clone: The specificity of this receptor is unknown. No much larger clone is present one base from it, and per-base qualities are unavailable.

The library was generated by the immunoSEQ multiplex PCR assay. For the multiplex PCR, a mixture combining 60 forward primers for TCR Vbeta segments and 13 reverse primers for TCR Jbeta segments was used. A multiplex PCR assay on genomic DNA amplified the CDR3 region of rearranged TCR beta genes. Amplified TCR beta libraries were sequenced as 87-base-pair reads on the Illumina HiSeq System. The authors' pipeline ran thus. A later analysis tallied some 79 million unique TCR beta chains across the 666 repertoires, and around 9.9 million of those chains were shared by two or more donors. Raw reads were error-corrected and collapsed into unique sequences by a nearest-neighbor algorithm in which closely related sequences were merged to remove PCR and sequencing errors. CDR3 sequences were aligned to IMGT reference sequences to assign V, D and J gene segments. For a sequence to be retained, a match of at least six nucleotides was required to both a V gene segment and a J gene segment. A rearrangement counted as productive if the CDR3 had no stop codons and remained in frame with V and J, and every other rearrangement counted as non-productive. Following IMGT convention, CDR3 was defined as the stretch from the second conserved V-encoded cysteine up to the conserved J-encoded phenylalanine. The earlier analysis of approximately 590 of the donors excluded any sequence lacking an unambiguous match to a single V gene segment. In an earlier analysis of some 590 of the donors, V segments were called functional above 56.7% productive rearrangements and were called segregating when the between-donor standard deviation exceeded 5%. A statistical classification framework was built to diagnose cytomegalovirus status from the catalog of TCR beta chain sequences. V and J gene assignment, in a later analysis, came from comparing TCR nucleotide sequences with IMGT/GENE-DB human TR gene sequences. A later analysis assigned CDR3 sequences and most-parsimonious VDJ recombination scenarios with the TCRdist pipeline. In a later analysis, each TCR beta chain was defined by its CDR3 amino acid sequence together with its V-gene family, and reads without a unique V-gene family were excluded. To address suspected cross-contamination and a sequencing artifact, a later analysis removed approximately 600 highly shared, low-generation-probability nucleotide sequences. A later analysis calculated a clonal expansion index for each public chain from normalized within-repertoire ranks of inferred template counts. A later analysis computed generation probabilities with a VDJ recombination model fitted to out-of-frame rearrangements, and checked the results against IGoR. Hypergeometric tests were used in a later analysis to score TCR-TCR, TCR-HLA and TCR-CMV co-occurrence, with a repertoire-size bias correction applied to the TCR pairs. A later analysis estimated false discovery rates by permuting HLA or CMV assignments 20 times. A later analysis grouped co-occurring TCRs with DBSCAN, adding TCRdist sequence similarity when clustering within HLA-allele-positive subsets. Repertoires with fewer than 30,000 or more than 120,000 public chains, plus five repertoires with anomalous nucleotide sharing, were excluded from co-occurrence clustering. Entries here come from immuneACCESS through TCRdb and include only in-frame sequences with V and J called. Some clones fail to appear in such tables; in the studies checked, an unresolved V gene covers under half of the shortfall, and the cause of the remainder is unknown. The V and J calls and the clone size are those of that table, but D and trimming were determined from the DNA. The table for this sample lists about 210,000 clones; more than 70% of them were counted only once. About 0.47% of the sample is held by the ten biggest clonotypes.

The source is a boy aged 5-17 years in good health and CMV-seronegative. The sample was PBMCs. The sequence joins TRBV19 to TRBJ2-6; tentative D gene TRBD1, with 6 bases matching. The DNA is as follows: TGTGCCAGTAGTTCCCAGGGGTCATCTTCTGGGGCCAACGTCCTGACTTTC. Its product reads: CASSSQGSSSGANVLTF.